A selection of T cell receptor beta chains follows, all from one sample in a study of T cells in Graves' hyperthyroidism and ophthalmopathy. TCRdb recomputed calls from the multiplex PCR reads with MiXCR, one row per CDR3 protein. Among about 540,000 distinct CDR3 sequences listed, around 45% were seen once. The sample consisted of peripheral blood or thyroid tissue (not recorded which). The receptor source for this set is a young woman with Graves' hyperthyroidism. Both conserved end residues are part of each CDR3. D genes are given only for firm matches. A clone size is listed for some rows: how often the clone was seen (once, few, many), or a class if it is expanded.

V: TRBV10-3; D: TRBD1; size: NA; J: TRBJ1-2; CDR3: CAISTDRGGYTF; DNA: TGTGCCATCAGTACTGACAGGGGAGGCTACACCTTC
V: TRBV14; D: NA; size: NA; J: TRBJ2-2; CDR3: CASSPGLNTGELFF; DNA: TGTGCCAGCAGCCCCGGACTAAACACCGGGGAGCTGTTTTTT
V: TRBV10-3; D: NA; size: NA; J: TRBJ1-6; CDR3: CAITGSSPLHF; DNA: TGTGCCATCACGGGGTCCAGCCCCCTCCACTTT
V: TRBV20-1; D: NA; size: NA; J: TRBJ1-1; CDR3: CSAQTGHPNTEAFF; DNA: TGCAGTGCCCAGACGGGACATCCGAACACTGAAGCTTTCTTT
V: TRBV2; D: NA; size: NA; J: TRBJ2-7; CDR3: CASSQIPGGGYEQYF; DNA: TGTGCCAGCAGCCAGATCCCCGGGGGAGGCTACGAGCAGTACTTC
V: TRBV12-3/TRBV12-4; D: NA; size: many; J: TRBJ1-1; CDR3: CASSRHENTEAFF; DNA: TGTGCCAGCAGTCGACACGAGAACACTGAAGCTTTCTTT
V: TRBV10-3; D: TRBD1; size: few; J: TRBJ2-5; CDR3: CAIGTGGQTQYF; DNA: TGTGCCATCGGGACAGGGGGCCAGACCCAGTACTTC
V: TRBV15; D: NA; size: NA; J: TRBJ2-6; CDR3: CATSSVPGSGANVLTF; DNA: TGTGCCACCAGCAGTGTACCGGGCTCTGGGGCCAACGTCCTGACTTTC
V: TRBV7-8; D: NA; size: NA; J: TRBJ1-6; CDR3: CASSGTSGGDSPLHF; DNA: TGTGCCAGCAGCGGCACTAGCGGGGGGGATTCACCCCTCCACTTT
V: TRBV20-1; D: NA; size: NA; J: TRBJ1-6; CDR3: CSARRGTNSPLHF; DNA: TGCAGTGCGAGAAGGGGAACGAATTCACCCCTCCACTTT
V: TRBV9; D: NA; size: NA; J: TRBJ2-7; CDR3: CASSQVTNTYEQYF; DNA: TGTGCCAGCAGCCAAGTGACGAATACCTACGAGCAGTACTTC
V: TRBV10-3; D: NA; size: NA; J: TRBJ1-5; CDR3: CAISLDSNQPQHF; DNA: TGTGCCATCAGCTTGGACAGCAATCAGCCCCAGCATTTT
V: TRBV7-8; D: NA; size: NA; J: TRBJ1-5; CDR3: CASSRTDSDSNQPQHF; DNA: TGCGCCAGCAGCCGGACGGACAGCGATAGCAATCAGCCCCAGCATTTT
V: TRBV7-9; D: NA; size: many; J: TRBJ2-5; CDR3: CASSLDWSETQYF; DNA: TGTGCCAGCAGCTTAGATTGGTCGGAGACCCAGTACTTC
V: TRBV20-1; D: TRBD2; size: NA; J: TRBJ2-5; CDR3: CSARGSGRASGSSETQYF; DNA: TGCAGTGCTAGAGGTAGCGGGAGGGCCTCCGGGTCCTCGGAGACCCAGTACTTC
V: TRBV7-9; D: NA; size: NA; J: TRBJ1-4; CDR3: CASSVSGGPNEKLFF; DNA: TGTGCCAGCAGTGTGTCGGGGGGCCCCAATGAAAAACTGTTTTTT
V: TRBV5-1; D: NA; size: NA; J: TRBJ1-2; CDR3: CASSLGHIFRDGYTF; DNA: TGCGCCAGCAGCTTAGGACACATCTTCCGGGATGGCTACACCTTC
V: TRBV20-1; D: TRBD2; size: NA; J: TRBJ2-5; CDR3: CSARTGTRRETQYF; DNA: TGCAGTGCTAGGACCGGGACTAGGAGAGAGACCCAGTACTTC
V: TRBV29-1; D: NA; size: NA; J: TRBJ2-7; CDR3: CSVVFPDVAETYEQYF; DNA: TGCAGCGTTGTCTTCCCGGACGTGGCGGAGACCTACGAGCAGTACTTC
V: TRBV25-1; D: NA; size: NA; J: TRBJ1-2; CDR3: CASSEGDNYYTF; DNA: TGTGCCAGCAGTGAGGGGGACAACTACTACACCTTC
V: TRBV7-2; D: NA; size: NA; J: TRBJ1-1; CDR3: CASSTPEGLRTEAFF; DNA: TGTGCCAGTAGTACCCCAGAGGGTCTGAGGACTGAAGCTTTCTTT
V: TRBV7-2; D: NA; size: few; J: TRBJ2-2; CDR3: CASSRHRGRSGELFF; DNA: TGTGCCAGCAGCCGACATAGGGGGAGGTCTGGGGAGCTGTTTTTT
V: TRBV29-1; D: NA; size: NA; J: TRBJ1-5; CDR3: CSLAAGNQPQHF; DNA: TGCAGCTTGGCGGCTGGCAATCAGCCCCAGCATTTT
V: TRBV15; D: TRBD2; size: NA; J: TRBJ2-7; CDR3: CATSELAGGPGEQYF; DNA: TGTGCCACCAGCGAACTAGCGGGAGGGCCCGGGGAGCAGTACTTC
V: TRBV24-1; D: NA; size: many; J: TRBJ1-5; CDR3: CATSDRQGNQPQHF; DNA: TGTGCCACCAGTGATAGACAGGGCAATCAGCCCCAGCATTTT
V: TRBV25-1; D: NA; size: many; J: TRBJ1-1; CDR3: CASRWMNTEAFF; DNA: TGTGCCAGCAGGTGGATGAACACTGAAGCTTTCTTT
V: TRBV7-6; D: TRBD1; size: NA; J: TRBJ2-5; CDR3: CASSGTGLSETQYF; DNA: TGTGCCAGCAGCGGGACAGGTTTATCGGAGACCCAGTACTTC
V: TRBV24-1; D: TRBD2; size: NA; J: TRBJ2-5; CDR3: CATVVVAGPKRGETQYF; DNA: TGTGCCACGGTGGTAGTAGCGGGACCCAAGAGAGGCGAGACCCAGTACTTC